Given below is one T cell receptor beta chain in context. Assay: immunoSEQ multiplex PCR; the TCRdb copy retains only in-frame clones and omits some. Of some 47,000 clones in the sample, more than 75% were seen once. This sample is part of a study of PD-L1 blockade in urothelial cancer. As for the study in general: In terms of prior chemotherapy, patients had received 0 to 3 regimens. It was at 3 weeks (second dose) and 6 weeks after treatment start that blood was analyzed.

V lost 5 bases to trimming and J lost 4 bases; unmatched junction nucleotides: 14. The length of the CDR3 is 17 residues. Germline-derived CDR1 and CDR2 are MDHEN and SYDVKM. The gene calls are TRBV28 and TRBJ2-5; TRBD2 matches 9 bases. The sequenced sample was PBMCs, obtained around atezolizumab (anti-PD-L1) treatment. The sequence was obtained from a man between 65 and 85 years old with urothelial cancer. The CDR3 here is CASSDPPSGKTGETQYF. The CDR3 region has the DNA TGTGCCAGCAGTGACCCCCCTAGCGGGAAAACCGGAGAGACCCAGTACTTC. Full variable domain (missing parts from reference TRBV28 and TRBJ2-5): DVKVTQSSRYLVKRTGEKVFLECVQDMDHENMFWYRQDPGLGLRLIYFSYDVKMKEKGDIPEGYSVSREKKERFSLILESASTNQTSMYLCASSDPPSGKTGETQYFGPGTRLLVL.